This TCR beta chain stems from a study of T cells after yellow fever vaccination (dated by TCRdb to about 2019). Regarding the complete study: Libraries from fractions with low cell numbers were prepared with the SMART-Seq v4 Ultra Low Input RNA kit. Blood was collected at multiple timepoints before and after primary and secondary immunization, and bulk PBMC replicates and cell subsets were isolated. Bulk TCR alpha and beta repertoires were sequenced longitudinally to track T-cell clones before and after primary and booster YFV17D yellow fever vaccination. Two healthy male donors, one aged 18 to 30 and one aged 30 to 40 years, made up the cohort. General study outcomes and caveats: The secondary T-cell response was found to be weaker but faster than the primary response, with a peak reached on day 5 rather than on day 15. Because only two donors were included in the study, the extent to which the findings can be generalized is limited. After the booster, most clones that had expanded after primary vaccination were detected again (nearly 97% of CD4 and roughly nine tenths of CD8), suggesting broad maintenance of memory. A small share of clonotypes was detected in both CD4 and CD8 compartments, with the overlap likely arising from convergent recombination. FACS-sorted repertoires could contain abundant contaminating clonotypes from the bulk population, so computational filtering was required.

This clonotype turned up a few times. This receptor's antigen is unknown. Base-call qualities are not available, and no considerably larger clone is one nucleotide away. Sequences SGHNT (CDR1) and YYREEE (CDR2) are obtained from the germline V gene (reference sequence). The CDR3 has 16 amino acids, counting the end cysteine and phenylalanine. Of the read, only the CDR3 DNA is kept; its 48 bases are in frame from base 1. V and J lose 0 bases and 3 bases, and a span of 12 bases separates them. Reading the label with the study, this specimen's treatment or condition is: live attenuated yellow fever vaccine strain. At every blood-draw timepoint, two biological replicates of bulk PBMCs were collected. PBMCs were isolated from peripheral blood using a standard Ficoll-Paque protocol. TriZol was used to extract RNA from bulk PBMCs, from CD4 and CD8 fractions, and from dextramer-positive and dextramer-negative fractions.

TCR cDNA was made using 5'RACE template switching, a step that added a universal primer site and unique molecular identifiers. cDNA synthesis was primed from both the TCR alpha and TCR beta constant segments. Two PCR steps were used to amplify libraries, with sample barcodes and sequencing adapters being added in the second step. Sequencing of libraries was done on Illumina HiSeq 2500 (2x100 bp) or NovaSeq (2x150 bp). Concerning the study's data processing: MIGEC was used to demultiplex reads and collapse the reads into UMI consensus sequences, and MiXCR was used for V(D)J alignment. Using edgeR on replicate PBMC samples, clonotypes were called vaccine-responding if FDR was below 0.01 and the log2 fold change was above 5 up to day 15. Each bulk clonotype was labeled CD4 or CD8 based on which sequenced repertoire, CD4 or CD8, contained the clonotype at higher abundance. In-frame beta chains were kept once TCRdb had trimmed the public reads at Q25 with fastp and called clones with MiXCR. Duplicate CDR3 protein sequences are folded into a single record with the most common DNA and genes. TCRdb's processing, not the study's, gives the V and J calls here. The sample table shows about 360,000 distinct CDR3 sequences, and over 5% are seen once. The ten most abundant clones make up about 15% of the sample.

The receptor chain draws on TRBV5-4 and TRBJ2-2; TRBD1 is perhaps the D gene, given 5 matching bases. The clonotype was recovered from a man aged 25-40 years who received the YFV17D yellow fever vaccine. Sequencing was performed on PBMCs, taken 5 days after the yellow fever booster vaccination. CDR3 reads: CASSLGSSRDTGELFF. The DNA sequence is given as TGTGCCAGCAGCTTGGGTTCGTCCAGGGACACCGGGGAGCTGTTTTTT.